The 32 T cell receptor beta chains below all came from one sample that was sequenced in a study of beta chain features in type 1 diabetes. Findings and caveats of the study: TCRB CDR3 length was moderately but significantly reduced in all four CD4+ subsets of Type 1 diabetes patients.

These TCRs' antigens remain unknown. The whole isolated RNA underwent reverse transcription, so sequencing captured expressed TCRB transcripts. Measured with immunoSEQ multiplex PCR; TCRdb has only the in-frame clones, and not every one. The sample consists of about 53,000 clones, under 75% of them appearing once. Input material: stem cell memory CD4+ T cells from blood. The receptor set was obtained from a woman between 25 and 40 years old with type 1 diabetes.

V and J are TRBV30 and TRBJ2-5, with D tentatively TRBD2 (5 bases). This CDR3 has 12 amino acids. The ends were cut back, 3 bases at V and 0 bases at J, with 5 bases in the middle. Germline V gene lookup returns CDR1 GTSNPN and CDR2 SVGIG (reference sequence). As DNA, the CDR3 is TGTGCCTGGAGGCGGGACCAAGAGACCCAGTACTTC. Translating gives CAWRRDQETQYF.

V and J are TRBV5-4 and TRBJ2-1, with TRBD2 matching 9 bases. Germline loops: CDR1 SGHNT, CDR2 YYREEE (reference sequence). This CDR3 is built from 14 residues. Trimming removed 9 bases from V and 7 bases from J; junction bases left unmatched: 11. CDR3 nucleotides: TGTGCCACCTCGACTAGCGGTCTTAGGAATGAGCAGTTCTTC. Its protein is CATSTSGLRNEQFF.

This chain joins TRBV29-1 and TRBJ2-1, with 7 bases that match TRBD2. There are 16 residues in the CDR3. Germline CDR1 is SQVTM and CDR2 is ANQGSEA. J was trimmed by 6 bases and V by 3 bases; bases with no gene match: 14. The CDR3 loop is CSVEGGRARIPNEQFF. Here the CDR3 DNA reads TGCAGCGTTGAGGGGGGGAGGGCCCGTATACCCAATGAGCAGTTCTTC.

This clone was seen just once. This chain uses TRBV7-2 with TRBJ2-1; D is unclear. The CDR3 contains 16 residues. V dropped 5 bases and J dropped 2 bases, with 16 bases sitting between them. CDR1 and CDR2 (germline): SGHTA, FQGNSA. CDR3 coding DNA: TGTGCCAGCAGCGCTCGCATTTATACACCCTACAATGAGCAGTTCTTC. Protein: CASSARIYTPYNEQFF.

This CDR3 is CASSSRTSGVYNEQFF. The CDR3 nucleotides are TGTGCCAGCAGCTCGCGGACTAGCGGGGTGTACAATGAGCAGTTCTTC. The genes are TRBV7-8 and TRBJ2-1; 12 bases map to TRBD2. Germline values: CDR1 SGHVS, CDR2 FQNEAQ. With V trimmed by 4 bases and J by 4 bases, 5 bases remained unmatched. The length of the CDR3 is 16 residues.

This chain links TRBV18 with TRBJ1-2, with 9 nucleotides matching TRBD1. After removal of 5 bases from V and 4 bases from J, the junction contained 8 bases not matched to a gene. Germline V gives CDR1 KGHSH, CDR2 LQKENI. This CDR3 region has 15 residues. CDR3 sequence: CASSTTGGLAYGYTF. In nucleotides, the CDR3 is TGTGCCAGCTCAACTACAGGGGGCCTCGCCTATGGCTACACCTTC. The whole variable domain, remainder taken from reference TRBV18 and TRBJ1-2, is NAGVMQNPRHLVRRRGQEARLRCSPMKGHSHVYWYRQLPEEGLKFMVYLQKENIIDESGMPKERFSAEFPKEGPSILRIQQVVRGDSAAYFCASSTTGGLAYGYTFGSGTRLTVV.

A few counts support this clone. The chain recombines TRBV27 with TRBJ2-1; 7 nucleotides match TRBD1. This CDR3 is 15 amino acids long. Germline-derived CDR1 and CDR2 are MNHEY and SMNVEV (reference sequence). V shed 6 bases, J shed 2 bases, and the junction held 7 bases outside the gene matches. This CDR3 is CASRLGGGAYNEQFF. The DNA for the CDR3 is TGTGCCAGCAGGCTAGGGGGCGGCGCCTACAATGAGCAGTTCTTC.

The chain uses TRBV30 and TRBJ2-1; 9 bases match TRBD1. Germline V CDR1 and CDR2: GTSNPN, SVGIG (reference sequence). The CDR3 is made up of 14 amino acids. The V segment lost 2 bases and the J segment 6 bases; nucleotides outside the gene matches: 5. CDR3 nucleotide sequence: TGTGCCTGGAGTTCCGGGACAGGGTCCAATGAGCAGTTCTTC. Translated, it gives CAWSSGTGSNEQFF.

The J gene is TRBJ2-3, the V gene TRBV6-4; 11 positions match TRBD2. Germline V gene lookup returns CDR1 MRHNA and CDR2 SNTAGT. The trim removed 5 bases at V and 2 bases at J, leaving 3 bases unmatched. This CDR3 has 15 amino acids. The CDR3, as DNA: TGTGCCAGCAGTAAACTAGCGGGAGTCACAGATACGCAGTATTTT. Protein: CASSKLAGVTDTQYF.

This chain joins TRBV5-4 and TRBJ2-5; D unresolved. The germline V gene has CDR1 SGHNT and CDR2 YYREEE (reference sequence). V lost 2 bases and J lost 5, with 7 bases in between. This CDR3 is built from 12 residues. The CDR3: CASSFSPETQYF. The CDR3, as DNA: TGTGCCAGCAGCTTTAGTCCGGAGACCCAGTACTTC.

The chain links TRBV19 to TRBJ2-1; 8 bases are a match to TRBD2. With 3 bases clipped from V and 7 bases from J, the junction kept 11 bases outside the gene matches. The CDR3 loop spans 16 amino acids. Germline V CDR1 and CDR2: LNHDA, SQIVND (reference sequence). The CDR3 DNA reads TGTGCCAGTAGTATTCAGTCACTAGCGGAGGGGAATGAGCAGTTCTTC. This encodes CASSIQSLAEGNEQFF.

The genes are TRBV6-1 and TRBJ1-4; the match to TRBD1 covers 9 bases. CDR1 is MNHNS and CDR2 is SASEGT in the germline V gene. Trimming at V came to 4 bases and at J to 4 bases, leaving 7 bases not matched to a gene. This CDR3 spans 16 amino acids. CDR3 coding DNA: TGTGCCAGCAGTGCACAGGGGGCCGGGGATAATGAAAAACTGTTTTTT. Residues: CASSAQGAGDNEKLFF.

This chain joins TRBV29-1 and TRBJ2-5; D is possibly TRBD2 (6 bases). Trimming stripped 7 bases from V and 5 bases from J, with 20 bases between. CDR1 is SQVTM, CDR2 ANQGSEA, per germline. The CDR3 extends over 14 amino acids. The CDR3 loop is CSANSGSLGETQYF. In DNA, the CDR3 is TGCAGCGCGAACTCCGGGAGCCTTGGGGAGACCCAGTACTTC.

The chain uses TRBV6-1 and TRBJ2-7; a possible D gene is TRBD1 (6 bases). Germline loops: CDR1 MNHNS, CDR2 SASEGT. The CDR3 is 14 amino acids. The germline V and J ends were trimmed by 5 bases and 2 bases, with 13 bases remaining between them. CDR3 sequence reads: CASSSDSLTYEQYF. CDR3 DNA: TGTGCCAGCAGTTCGGACAGCCTTACCTACGAGCAGTACTTC.

The rearrangement links TRBV29-1 to TRBJ2-1; 13 nucleotides match TRBD2. V dropped 1 base and J dropped 9; count of bases not matched to a gene: 18. The CDR3 consists of 19 residues. CDR1 and CDR2 from the germline V gene are SQVTM and ANQGSEA. CDR3 bases: TGCAGCGTTGAAGGTGAGTGGACTAGCGGGAGAGTTTCGGCATCTGAGCAGTTCTTC. Protein product: CSVEGEWTSGRVSASEQFF.

In this sample, this clone turned up a few times. The chain joins TRBV4-1 to TRBJ1-4; no reliable D call. The CDR3 contains 15 residues. Germline CDR1 and CDR2: MGHRA and YSYEKL. V dropped 0 bases and J dropped 0 bases, with 5 bases sitting between them. In DNA, the CDR3 is TGCGCCAGCAGCCAAGATTTTACAACTAATGAAAAACTGTTTTTT. It specifies CASSQDFTTNEKLFF.

This rearrangement joins TRBV11-1 to TRBJ1-1; no clear D. V dropped 5 bases and J dropped 1 base, with 8 bases sitting between them. Germline CDR1 reads SGHAT; CDR2 reads FQDESV (reference sequence). This CDR3 is built from 13 residues. The CDR3 DNA sequence: TGTGCCAGCAGCCTCCCCCCGAACACTGAAGCTTTCTTT. Its protein product is CASSLPPNTEAFF.

This chain links TRBV6-6 with TRBJ2-5; D gene unclear. This CDR3 spans 15 amino acids. V lost 2 bases and J lost 3, with 13 bases in between. CDR1 and CDR2 (germline): MNHNY, SVGAGI (reference sequence). The CDR3: CASSYGAPIKETQYF. The CDR3 DNA sequence: TGTGCCAGCAGTTACGGTGCGCCAATCAAAGAGACCCAGTACTTC.

The gene calls are TRBV9 and TRBJ2-3; D uncertain. V shed 2 bases and J shed 4 bases, with 8 bases lying between them. Germline CDR1 SGDLS, CDR2 YYNGEE. This CDR3 is 13 amino acids long. CDR3 nucleotides: TGTGCCAGCAGCGTCGCGACTTCAGATACGCAGTATTTT. It codes for CASSVATSDTQYF.

This chain links TRBV10-1 with TRBJ1-1; D gene unclear. Per germline, CDR1 WNHNN and CDR2 SYGVQD (reference sequence). The V gene lost 6 bases and the J gene lost 3 bases, with 11 bases spanning the gap. There are 13 residues in the CDR3. CDR3 in amino acids: CASSAGGHTEAFF. The CDR3 DNA reads TGCGCCAGCAGCGCCGGCGGGCACACTGAAGCTTTCTTT.

V and J are TRBV10-3 and TRBJ1-5, with D hard to call. The germline V and J ends were trimmed by 6 bases and 2 bases, with 8 bases remaining between them. CDR1 and CDR2 (germline): ENHRY, SYGVKD. The length of the CDR3 is 13 residues. CDR3 nucleotides: TGTGCCATCAGCACGTCGGGCAATCAGCCCCAGCATTTT. Translation gives CAISTSGNQPQHF.

The CDR3 nucleotides read TGTGCCAGCGGCGGGAGTCGATATTCTGGTGAGCAGTTCTTC. Translation gives CASGGSRYSGEQFF. The chain combines TRBV28 with TRBJ2-1; 7 bases agree with TRBD2. The CDR3 is 14 amino acids. The germline CDR1 and CDR2 sequences are MDHEN and SYDVKM. J was trimmed by 9 bases and V by 8 bases; bases with no gene match: 13. The entire variable domain, with the rest obtained from reference TRBV28 and TRBJ2-1, is as follows: DVKVTQSSRYLVKRTGEKVFLECVQDMDHENMFWYRQDPGLGLRLIYFSYDVKMKEKGDIPEGYSVSREKKERFSLILESASTNQTSMYLCASGGSRYSGEQFFGPGTRLTVL.

This chain joins TRBV9 and TRBJ1-1; weak D call: TRBD1 (6 bases). The germline V gene has CDR1 SGDLS and CDR2 YYNGEE. The V end was cut by 0 bases, the J end by 0 bases, with 9 bases between. The CDR3 length is 15 residues. Here the CDR3 reads CASSVGGLLNTEAFF. The CDR3, as DNA: TGTGCCAGCAGCGTAGGGGGGCTTCTGAACACTGAAGCTTTCTTT.

The rearrangement joins TRBV19 to TRBJ1-5; the match to TRBD1 covers 7 bases. Germline V lookup: CDR1 LNHDA, CDR2 SQIVND (reference sequence). V lost 3 bases and J lost 4; bases outside the gene matches: 3. This CDR3 comprises 14 residues. The CDR3 DNA sequence: TGTGCCAGTAGTATGGGACAGTGGAATCAGCCCCAGCATTTT. Its translation: CASSMGQWNQPQHF.

V and J are TRBV5-1 and TRBJ1-2; 7 bases match TRBD1. Trimming removed 0 bases from V and 5 bases from J; junction bases left unmatched: 7. The CDR3 consists of 15 residues. Germline loops: CDR1 SGHRS, CDR2 YFSETQ. The CDR3 DNA reads TGCGCCAGCAGCTTGGCCACAGGGGAAGGATATGGCTACACCTTC. Amino acid sequence: CASSLATGEGYGYTF.

The chain joins TRBV29-1 to TRBJ1-1, with D perhaps TRBD1 (6 bases). From germline, CDR1 is SQVTM and CDR2 ANQGSEA. The V end was cut by 6 bases, the J end by 1 base, with 12 bases between. This CDR3 comprises 13 residues. The CDR3 region is CSVRGQPNTEAFF. The CDR3 DNA reads as TGCAGCGTCAGAGGACAGCCGAACACTGAAGCTTTCTTT. Full variable domain (remainder filled in from reference TRBV29-1 and TRBJ1-1): SAVISQKPSRDICQRGTSLTIQCQVDSQVTMMFWYRQQPGQSLTLIATANQGSEATYESGFVIDKFPISRPNLTFSTLTVSNMSPEDSSIYLCSVRGQPNTEAFFGQGTRLTVV.

The rearrangement joins TRBV4-2 to TRBJ2-3; D is undetermined. The germline gives CDR1 LGHNA, CDR2 YNFKEQ. This CDR3 has 18 amino acids. The V end was cut by 0 bases, the J end by 0 bases, with 16 bases between. The CDR3 loop reads CASSQDSLQVLSTDTQYF. CDR3 nucleotide sequence: TGTGCCAGCAGCCAAGATTCATTGCAGGTTCTAAGCACAGATACGCAGTATTTT.

This clone occurred a few times. V usage is TRBV9 and J usage is TRBJ1-1; D is possibly TRBD1 (5 bases). Trimming removed 0 bases at V and 0 bases at J, with 9 bases between. CDR3 length: 15 residues. Germline V gene data show CDR1 as SGDLS and CDR2 as YYNGEE. In DNA, the CDR3 is TGTGCCAGCAGCGTAGAAGGGGCAGTGAACACTGAAGCTTTCTTT. It translates to CASSVEGAVNTEAFF.

V and J are TRBV14 and TRBJ2-2; no clear D. The germline CDR1 and CDR2 sequences are SGHDN and FVKESK. CDR3 length: 17 amino acids. V lost 0 bases and J lost 3, with 14 bases in between. This chain's CDR3 is CASSQDRAIRYTGELFF. Written as DNA, the CDR3 is TGTGCCAGCAGCCAAGATCGAGCAATTCGTTACACCGGGGAGCTGTTTTTT. Full variable domain (rest looked up from reference TRBV14 and TRBJ2-2): EAGVTQFPSHSVIEKGQTVTLRCDPISGHDNLYWYRRVMGKEIKFLLHFVKESKQDESGMPNNRFLAERTGGTYSTLKVQPAELEDSGVYFCASSQDRAIRYTGELFFGEGSRLTVL.

In this sample, this clone turned up a few times. The chain links TRBV4-1 to TRBJ2-1, with a possible D match to TRBD1 (6 bases). V was shortened by 1 base and J by 0 bases, with 13 bases between the two germline ends. Germline V gene data show CDR1 as MGHRA and CDR2 as YSYEKL. The CDR3 has 17 residues. CDR3 nucleotides: TGCGCCAGCAGCCAAGGTGTGACAGGAGACTCCTACAATGAGCAGTTCTTC. Protein product: CASSQGVTGDSYNEQFF.

The CDR3 region is CASSWDGSSYNEQFF. The CDR3 DNA follows: TGTGCCAGCAGTTGGGACGGGAGCTCCTACAATGAGCAGTTCTTC. This chain links TRBV6-6 with TRBJ2-1; a weak D match, TRBD2 (6 bases). The CDR3 has 15 residues. Germline assignment: CDR1 MNHNY and CDR2 SVGAGI (reference sequence). V was trimmed by 4 bases and J by 0 bases, leaving 10 bases between them.

The CDR3 region is CAWSSKVAGGNNEQFF. Written as DNA, the CDR3 is TGTGCCTGGAGTTCAAAAGTAGCGGGAGGGAACAATGAGCAGTTCTTC. The chain is built from TRBV30 and TRBJ2-1, with 11 positions matching TRBD2. Germline V gives CDR1 GTSNPN, CDR2 SVGIG (reference sequence). The CDR3 has 16 amino acids. J gave up 5 bases and V 2 bases, and 8 bases lay outside the gene matches.